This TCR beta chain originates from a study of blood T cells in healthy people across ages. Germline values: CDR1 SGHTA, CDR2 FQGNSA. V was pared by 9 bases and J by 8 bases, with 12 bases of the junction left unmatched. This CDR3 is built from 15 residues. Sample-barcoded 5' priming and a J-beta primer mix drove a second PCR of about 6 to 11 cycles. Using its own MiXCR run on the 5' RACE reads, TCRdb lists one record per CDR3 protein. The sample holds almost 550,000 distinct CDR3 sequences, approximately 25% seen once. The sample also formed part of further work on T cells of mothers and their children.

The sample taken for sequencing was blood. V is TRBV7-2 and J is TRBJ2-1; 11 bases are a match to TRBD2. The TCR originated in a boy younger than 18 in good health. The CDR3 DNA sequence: TGTGCCAGTAATCCGGGACTAGCGGTTAGGGATGAGCAGTTCTTC. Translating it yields CASNPGLAVRDEQFF.